This TCR beta chain comes out of a study of Ad26.COV2.S vaccination and SARS-CoV-2 variants. Study-level background: Enrolled in COV1001, the donor was in the Ad26.COV2.S trial arm, which received the vaccine.

Study-wide results and limits: Researchers cautioned that TCR breadth and depth analyses may have underestimated total T cell responses. CD8+ and CD4+ T cells specific for spike reportedly responded with substantial breadth after vaccination.

As to this clone: Its antigen is unidentified.

The data were produced by immunoSEQ multiplex PCR, yet TCRdb's version contains in-frame clones alone and is incomplete. Of hundreds of thousands of clones listed, roughly 90% are singletons. Treatment here: about 20 received Ad26.COV2.S at low or high dose, single or two shots; a few received placebo; per-sample allocation not given. Collection of the samples took place on day 63 after the first injection of vaccine or placebo. This CDR3 comprises 14 residues. The J segment lost 8 bases and the V segment lost 1 base, leaving 5 bases of the junction unmatched. Germline lookup yields CDR1 SGHDN and CDR2 FVKESK.

This clonotype originated in a person between 18 and 60 years old who received the Ad26.COV2.S COVID-19 vaccine or a placebo. Specimen: peripheral blood, collected in a trial of Ad26.COV2.S vaccine versus placebo. The rearrangement joins TRBV14 to TRBJ2-1, with 7 bases that match TRBD1. CDR3 protein: CASSQGQGVDEQFF. CDR3 nucleotides: TGTGCCAGCAGCCAAGGGCAGGGGGTCGATGAGCAGTTCTTC.